Presented here are 10 T cell receptor beta chains from one specimen sequenced in a study of T cells in Graves' hyperthyroidism and ophthalmopathy. TCR beta CDR3 regions were amplified from RNA transcripts. The HTBI primer set was used in a first-round RT-PCR of the TCR CDR3. TCRdb re-derived calls from the multiplex PCR reads in MiXCR, one entry per CDR3 protein. The table has 300,000 to 400,000 distinct CDR3 sequences, about 18% seen once. The specimen sequenced was blood. Receptors originate from a woman aged 50 to 60 with Graves' hyperthyroidism.

The chain couples TRBV18 to TRBJ2-2; D gene unclear. The V gene lost 5 bases and the J gene lost 3 bases, with 10 bases spanning the gap. This CDR3 has 14 amino acids. In germline, CDR1 is KGHSH, CDR2 LQKENI. CDR3 bases: TGTGCCAGCTCAACCCAGAGAGACACCGGGGAGCTGTTTTTT. Translation gives CASSTQRDTGELFF.

The chain couples TRBV12-5 to TRBJ1-1; no reliable D call. V lost 3 bases, J lost 7 bases, and 12 bases lay in between. The length of the CDR3 is 13 residues. CDR1 is LGHNT, CDR2 FRNRAP, per germline. CDR3 amino acids: CASGFYPSHEAFF. CDR3 coding DNA: TGTGCTAGTGGTTTCTACCCTAGCCATGAAGCTTTCTTT.

This clonotype was counted only a few times. The J gene is TRBJ2-3, the V gene TRBV5-1; TRBD2 agrees at 8 bases. CDR1 and CDR2 (germline): SGHRS, YFSETQ. V shed 3 bases, J shed 2 bases, and the junction held 8 bases outside the gene matches. The CDR3 length is 16 residues. CDR3 protein: CASSSFGRGDTDTQYF. CDR3 in DNA: TGCGCCAGCAGCTCGTTCGGGAGGGGAGACACAGATACGCAGTATTTT.

This rearrangement joins TRBV5-5 to TRBJ1-2; D is ambiguous. Deletions cut 1 base from V and 2 bases from J, with 18 bases between. This CDR3 region has 17 residues. CDR1 and CDR2 from the germline V gene are SGHKS and YYEKEE (reference sequence). The chain's CDR3 is CASSLQLGQSGNYGYTF. CDR3 bases: TGTGCCAGCAGCTTGCAACTGGGCCAGTCCGGAAACTATGGCTACACCTTC. Looking up the rest from reference TRBV5-5 and TRBJ1-2 gives the full variable domain: DAGVTQSPTHLIKTRGQQVTLRCSPISGHKSVSWYQQVLGQGPQFIFQYYEKEERGRGNFPDRFSARQFPNYSSELNVNALLLGDSALYLCASSLQLGQSGNYGYTFGSGTRLTVV.

In this sample, this clonotype turned up many times. The V and J genes are TRBV12-5 and TRBJ2-5; D ambiguous. In germline, CDR1 is LGHNT, CDR2 FRNRAP. Trimming removed 5 bases at V and 0 bases at J, with 10 bases between. The CDR3 consists of 14 residues. CDR3 nucleotide sequence: TGTGCTAGTGGTCCACCAGTGTACCAAGAGACCCAGTACTTC. This sequence encodes CASGPPVYQETQYF.

This clonotype came up many times. The chain links TRBV12-3 or TRBV12-4 to TRBJ2-1; D is perhaps TRBD2 (6 bases). The CDR3 spans 15 residues. V gave up 6 bases and J gave up 6 bases, with 18 bases separating them. CDR3 protein: CASSLAGHGTNEQFF. For the CDR3, the DNA is TGTGCCAGCAGCCTTGCGGGGCATGGAACCAATGAGCAGTTCTTC.

The chain links TRBV5-8 to TRBJ2-1; 9 bases fit TRBD1. CDR3 length equals 14 residues. Unmatched junction bases numbered 4, after V lost 2 bases and J lost 7 bases. Germline V CDR1 and CDR2: SGHTS, YDEGEE. The CDR3 is CASSFTGGINEQFF. The DNA for the CDR3 is TGTGCCAGCAGCTTTACAGGGGGCATTAATGAGCAGTTCTTC.

The rearrangement links TRBV30 to TRBJ2-4; 10 bases fit TRBD1. Germline-derived CDR1 and CDR2 are GTSNPN and SVGIG (reference sequence). V lost 8 bases, J lost 6 bases, and 10 bases stayed unmatched. CDR3 length: 14 amino acids. This CDR3 is CASSPWDRGNIQYF. DNA for the CDR3: TGTGCCAGTAGTCCCTGGGACAGGGGAAACATTCAGTACTTC. Complete variable domain (other parts from reference TRBV30 and TRBJ2-4): SQTIHQWPATLVQPVGSPLSLECTVEGTSNPNLYWYRQAAGRGLQLLFYSVGIGQISSEVPQNLSASRPQDRQFILSSKKLLLSDSGFYLCASSPWDRGNIQYFGAGTRLSVL.

This clonotype turned up a few times. The chain links TRBV20-1 to TRBJ2-7, with 16 nucleotides matching TRBD2. The V gene end was trimmed by 6 bases and the J gene end by 6 bases; junction bases not matched to a gene: 5. The germline V gene has CDR1 DFQATT and CDR2 SNEGSKA (reference sequence). The CDR3 has 14 residues. The CDR3 nucleotides read TGCAGTGCCCTGGGACTAGCGGGAGGGGGCGAGCAGTACTTC. Translated: CSALGLAGGGEQYF.

Ten or more counts support this clonotype. The chain joins TRBV20-1 to TRBJ2-1; tentative D call: TRBD2 (5 bases). Germline-derived CDR1 and CDR2 are DFQATT and SNEGSKA (reference sequence). The length of the CDR3 is 13 residues. V lost 0 bases and J 8 bases, leaving 11 bases between the germline ends. CDR3 bases: TGCAGTGCTAGAGAAACTAGTTCCGATGAGCAGTTCTTC. This gives the protein CSARETSSDEQFF.